The present entry profiles one T cell receptor (beta chain) with its context. This sample stems from a study of T cells in Graves' hyperthyroidism and ophthalmopathy. It was RNA transcripts that yielded the amplified TCR beta CDR3 regions. RT-PCR in the first round (using the HTBI primer set) targeted the TCR CDR3. TCRdb used MiXCR to reprocess the multiplex PCR reads, holding one entry per CDR3 protein. The sample holds hundreds of thousands of distinct CDR3 sequences, 14% to 15% seen once. Germline CDR1 is SGHTA and CDR2 is FQGNSA. V dropped 5 bases and J dropped 3 bases, with 14 bases sitting between them. The CDR3 loop spans 14 amino acids.

The clonotype comes from a woman aged 30 to 39 with Graves' hyperthyroidism. The sequencing sample was made of blood. The rearrangement links TRBV7-2 to TRBJ2-7; D may be TRBD1 (6 bases). For the CDR3, the DNA is TGTGCCAGCAGCCACCCGGGACACAGCTACGAGCAGTACTTC. Protein product: CASSHPGHSYEQYF. The whole variable domain, remainder taken from reference TRBV7-2 and TRBJ2-7, is GAGVSQSPSNKVTEKGKDVELRCDPISGHTALYWYRQSLGQGLEFLIYFQGNSAPDKSGLPSDRFSAERTGGSVSTLTIQRTQQEDSAVYLCASSHPGHSYEQYFGPGTRLTVT.